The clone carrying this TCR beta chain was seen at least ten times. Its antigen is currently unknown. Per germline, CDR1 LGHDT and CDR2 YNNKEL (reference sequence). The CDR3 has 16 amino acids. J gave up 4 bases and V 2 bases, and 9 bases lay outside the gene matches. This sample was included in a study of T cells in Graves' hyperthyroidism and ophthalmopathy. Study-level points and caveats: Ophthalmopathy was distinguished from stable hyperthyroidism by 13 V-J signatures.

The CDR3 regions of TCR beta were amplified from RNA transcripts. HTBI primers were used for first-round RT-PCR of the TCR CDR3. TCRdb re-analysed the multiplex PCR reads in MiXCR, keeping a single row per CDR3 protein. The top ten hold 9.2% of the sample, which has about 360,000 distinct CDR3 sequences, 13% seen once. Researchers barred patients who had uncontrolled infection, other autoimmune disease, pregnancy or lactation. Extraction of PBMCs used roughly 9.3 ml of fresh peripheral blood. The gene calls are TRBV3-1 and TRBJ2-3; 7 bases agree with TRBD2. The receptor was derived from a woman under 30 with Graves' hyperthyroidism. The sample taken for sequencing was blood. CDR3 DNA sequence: TGTGCCAGCAGCCAACCACTAGCGACCCGCGCAGATACGCAGTATTTT. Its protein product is CASSQPLATRADTQYF.